The 17 T cell receptor beta chains presented below share a single source sample, sequenced in a study of T cell responses to AZD1222 COVID-19 vaccine. Repertoires were generated with immunoSEQ multiplex PCR, while TCRdb's copy carries only in-frame clones and drops some. The data hold roughly 72,000 clones, with approximately 88% observed a single time. Sequencing was performed on peripheral blood, taken 28 days after the second dose of the MenACWY control vaccine. These receptors all come from an adult who received the MenACWY meningococcal vaccine as a control.

The V and J genes are TRBV5-4 and TRBJ2-7; 7 nucleotides match TRBD1. The germline V gene has CDR1 SGHNT and CDR2 YYREEE (reference sequence). The junction had 4 bases not matched to a gene; V was cut back by 4 bases and J by 0 bases. This CDR3 region has 14 residues. CDR3 in DNA: TGTGCCAGCAGCGCGACAGGGAGCTCCTACGAGCAGTACTTC. It codes for CASSATGSSYEQYF. The whole variable domain, filled in from reference TRBV5-4 and TRBJ2-7, reads ETGVTQSPTHLIKTRGQQVTLRCSSQSGHNTVSWYQQALGQGPQFIFQYYREEENGRGNFPPRFSGLQFPNYSSELNVNALELDDSALYLCASSATGSSYEQYFGPGTRLTVT.

The CDR3 protein is CASSLAGTNQPQHF. DNA for the CDR3: TGTGCCAGCAGCTTGGCCGGAACAAATCAGCCCCAGCATTTT. This chain connects TRBV5-4 to TRBJ1-5, with D uncertain. The CDR3 totals 14 residues. Germline lookup yields CDR1 SGHNT and CDR2 YYREEE (reference sequence). V was trimmed by 0 bases and J by 4 bases, leaving 8 bases between them.

The V and J genes are TRBV3-1 (or the pseudogene TRBV3-2) and TRBJ1-2; TRBD1 matches at 9 bases. The V gene's germline CDR1 is LGHDT and CDR2 YNNKEL (reference sequence). V shed 3 bases and J 1 base; nucleotides not matched to a gene: 12. The CDR3 spans 18 residues. The CDR3 spells CASSHLSLGQGRNYGYTF. For the CDR3, the DNA is TGTGCCAGCAGCCATTTGTCCTTGGGACAGGGTCGTAACTATGGCTACACCTTC.

The rearrangement joins TRBV5-1 to TRBJ2-5, with D uncertain. The germline V gene encodes CDR1 SGHRS and CDR2 YFSETQ. Trimming pared 0 bases from V and 1 base from J, leaving 7 bases between. This CDR3 is built from 14 residues. The CDR3: CASSLDLSQETQYF. CDR3 DNA sequence: TGCGCCAGCAGCTTGGACCTATCCCAAGAGACCCAGTACTTC.

This clone has only a few counts. The chain recombines TRBV27 with TRBJ1-6; D gene uncertain. V lost 7 bases and J 0 bases, leaving 4 bases between the germline ends. Germline CDR1 is MNHEY and CDR2 is SMNVEV (reference sequence). The CDR3 extends over 13 amino acids. CDR3 sequence (DNA): TGTGCCAGCAAGAGCTCCTATAATTCACCCCTCCACTTT. This codes for CASKSSYNSPLHF.

The V gene is TRBV11-3, the J gene TRBJ1-1; no clear D gene. The CDR3 is made up of 13 amino acids. V lost 3 bases to trimming and J lost 1 base, with 6 bases between them. Germline V gives CDR1 SGHNT, CDR2 YENEEA. CDR3 DNA sequence: TGTGCCAGCAGCTTCTATTGGAACACTGAAGCTTTCTTT. Translating gives CASSFYWNTEAFF.

The chain carries TRBV4-1 and TRBJ1-4; 8 nucleotides line up with TRBD1. Germline V gives CDR1 MGHRA, CDR2 YSYEKL. The CDR3 length is 21 residues. The J segment lost 0 bases and the V segment lost 1 base, leaving 16 bases of the junction unmatched. The CDR3: CASSQGDRGLVYRATNEKLFF. CDR3 sequence (DNA): TGCGCCAGCAGCCAAGGTGACAGGGGATTAGTTTATAGGGCAACTAATGAAAAACTGTTTTTT.

The chain joins TRBV4-1 to TRBJ2-5, with 11 bases aligning to TRBD2. In germline, CDR1 is MGHRA, CDR2 YSYEKL. The CDR3 is 15 amino acids. With V trimmed by 0 bases and J by 5 bases, 2 bases remained unmatched. The CDR3 here is CASSQETSGAETQYF. CDR3 DNA: TGCGCCAGCAGCCAAGAGACTAGCGGGGCTGAGACCCAGTACTTC.

The genes are TRBV9 and TRBJ1-2; D is unresolved. CDR1 and CDR2 (germline): SGDLS, YYNGEE. Trimming removed 0 bases from V and 0 bases from J, with 6 bases in between. The CDR3 runs 14 residues. The CDR3 here is CASSVEATNYGYTF. The CDR3 DNA sequence: TGTGCCAGCAGCGTAGAGGCAACTAACTATGGCTACACCTTC.

The rearrangement uses TRBV28 and TRBJ1-3; no definite D call. CDR1 MDHEN and CDR2 SYDVKM come from the germline V gene. This CDR3 has 15 residues. V lost 2 bases to trimming and J lost 0 bases, with 8 bases between them. The CDR3 bases are TGTGCCAGCAGTTTAAGTGGCCTCTCTGGAAACACCATATATTTT. Encoded protein: CASSLSGLSGNTIYF.

The chain recombines TRBV28 with TRBJ1-5, with D possibly being TRBD1 (5 bases). The CDR3 runs 15 residues. From germline, CDR1 is MDHEN and CDR2 SYDVKM. V shed 7 bases and J shed 6 bases, with 19 bases lying between them. The CDR3 DNA sequence: TGTGCCAGCACCCCTCGGGGGGGAATGGGTCAGCCCCAGCATTTT. Its translation is CASTPRGGMGQPQHF.

This chain connects TRBV5-4 to TRBJ1-1; D is undetermined. This CDR3 contains 17 residues. Germline CDR1 and CDR2: SGHNT and YYREEE (reference sequence). Trimming stripped 0 bases from V and 0 bases from J, with 15 bases between. The CDR3 DNA sequence: TGTGCCAGCAGCTTGGGAGGTCGGTCAAACATGAACACTGAAGCTTTCTTT. It translates to CASSLGGRSNMNTEAFF.

The rearrangement joins TRBV30 to TRBJ2-7; 7 nucleotides agree with TRBD1. The CDR3 extends over 15 amino acids. Germline V gives CDR1 GTSNPN, CDR2 SVGIG (reference sequence). Trimming removed 2 bases from V and 3 bases from J; junction bases left unmatched: 10. The CDR3 region is CAWSLGQPAVYEQYF. The CDR3 nucleotides are TGTGCCTGGAGTTTGGGACAGCCGGCCGTCTACGAGCAGTACTTC.

The chain has TRBV11-2 and TRBJ1-2; no clear D. V dropped 1 base and J dropped 8 bases, with 17 bases sitting between them. The CDR3 contains 15 residues. Germline lookup yields CDR1 SGHAT and CDR2 FQNNGV. The DNA for the CDR3 is TGTGCCAGCAGCTTAGTATCCGGAGGGAAGGGAGGCTACACCTTC. Protein sequence: CASSLVSGGKGGYTF.

V and J are TRBV7-9 and TRBJ2-7, with 7 bases fitting TRBD1. This CDR3 spans 14 amino acids. The V gene end was trimmed by 5 bases and the J gene end by 2 bases; junction bases not matched to a gene: 6. Germline values: CDR1 SEHNR, CDR2 FQNEAQ (reference sequence). The CDR3 here is CASSTNRGTYEQYF. The CDR3 DNA reads TGTGCCAGCAGCACTAACAGGGGAACCTACGAGCAGTACTTC.

The chain uses TRBV25-1 and TRBJ2-3; 7 nucleotides match TRBD2. V lost 3 bases to trimming and J lost 3 bases; unmatched junction nucleotides: 6. Germline loops: CDR1 MGHDK, CDR2 SYGVNS. The CDR3 is made up of 15 amino acids. The CDR3, as DNA: TGTGCCAGCAGTGACCCAGCGGGGCGGACAGATACGCAGTATTTT. Encoded protein: CASSDPAGRTDTQYF.

Of note for this clone: This specimen includes other DNA sequences encoding the same CDR3. The rearrangement uses TRBV5-1 and TRBJ2-1; D is uncertain. The CDR3 has 16 residues. V dropped 0 bases and J dropped 0 bases, with 10 bases sitting between them. Germline V gene data show CDR1 as SGHRS and CDR2 as YFSETQ. CDR3 protein: CASSLEGPSSYNEQFF. The CDR3 DNA reads as TGCGCCAGCAGCTTGGAGGGTCCCAGCTCCTACAATGAGCAGTTCTTC.